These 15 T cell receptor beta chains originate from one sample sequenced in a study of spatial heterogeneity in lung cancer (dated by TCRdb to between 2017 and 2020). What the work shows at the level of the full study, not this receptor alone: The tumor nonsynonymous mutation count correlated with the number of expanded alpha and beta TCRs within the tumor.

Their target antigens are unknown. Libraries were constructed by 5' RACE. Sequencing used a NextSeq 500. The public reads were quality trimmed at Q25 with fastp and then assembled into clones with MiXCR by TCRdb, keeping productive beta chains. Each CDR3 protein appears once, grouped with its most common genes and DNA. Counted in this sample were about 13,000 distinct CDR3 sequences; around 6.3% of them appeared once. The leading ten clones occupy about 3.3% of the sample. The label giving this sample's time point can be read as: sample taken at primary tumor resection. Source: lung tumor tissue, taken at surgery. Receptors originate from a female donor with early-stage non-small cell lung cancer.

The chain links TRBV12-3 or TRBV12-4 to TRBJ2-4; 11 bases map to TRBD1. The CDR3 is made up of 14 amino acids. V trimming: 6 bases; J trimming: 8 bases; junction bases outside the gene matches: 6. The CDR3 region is CASRDRGLGDIQYF. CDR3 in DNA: TGTGCCAGCAGGGACAGGGGGCTAGGTGACATTCAGTACTTC.

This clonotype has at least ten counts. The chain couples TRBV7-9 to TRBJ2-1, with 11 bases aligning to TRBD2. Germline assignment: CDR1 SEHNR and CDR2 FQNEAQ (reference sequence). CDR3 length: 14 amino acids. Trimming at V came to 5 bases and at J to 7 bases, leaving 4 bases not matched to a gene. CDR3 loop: CASSPGLAVNEQFF. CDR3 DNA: TGTGCCAGCAGCCCGGGACTAGCGGTGAATGAGCAGTTCTTC.

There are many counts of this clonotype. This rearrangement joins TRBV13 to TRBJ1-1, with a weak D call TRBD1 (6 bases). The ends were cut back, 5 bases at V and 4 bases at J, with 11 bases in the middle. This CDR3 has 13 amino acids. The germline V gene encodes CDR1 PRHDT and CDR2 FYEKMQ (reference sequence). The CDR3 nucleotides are TGTGCCAGCAGCCAACAGGGTATCACTGAAGCTTTCTTT. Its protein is CASSQQGITEAFF. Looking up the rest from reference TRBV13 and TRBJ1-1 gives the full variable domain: AAGVIQSPRHLIKEKRETATLKCYPIPRHDTVYWYQQGPGQDPQFLISFYEKMQSDKGSIPDRFSAQQFSDYHSELNMSSLELGDSALYFCASSQQGITEAFFGQGTRLTVV.

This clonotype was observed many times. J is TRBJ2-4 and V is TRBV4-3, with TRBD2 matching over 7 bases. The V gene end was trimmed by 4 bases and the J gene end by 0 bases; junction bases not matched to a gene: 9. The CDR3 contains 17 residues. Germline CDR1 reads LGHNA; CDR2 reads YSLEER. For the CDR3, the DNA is TGCGCCAGCAGCCCCAGATCTAGCGGACTAGCCAAAAACATTCAGTACTTC. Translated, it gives CASSPRSSGLAKNIQYF.

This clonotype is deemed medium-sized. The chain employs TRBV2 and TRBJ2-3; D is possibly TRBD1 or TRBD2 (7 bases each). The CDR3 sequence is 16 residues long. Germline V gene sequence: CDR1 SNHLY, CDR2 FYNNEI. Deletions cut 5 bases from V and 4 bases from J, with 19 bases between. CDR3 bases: TGTGCCAGCAGTCCACAGGGGAGGGTTCGAGCAGATACGCAGTATTTT. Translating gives CASSPQGRVRADTQYF.

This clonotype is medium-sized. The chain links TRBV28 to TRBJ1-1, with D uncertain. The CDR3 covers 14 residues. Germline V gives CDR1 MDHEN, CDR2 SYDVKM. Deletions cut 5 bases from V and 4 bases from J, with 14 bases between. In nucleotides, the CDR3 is TGTGCCAGCAGTGCCCTAGAGCGGATCACTGAAGCTTTCTTT. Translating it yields CASSALERITEAFF.

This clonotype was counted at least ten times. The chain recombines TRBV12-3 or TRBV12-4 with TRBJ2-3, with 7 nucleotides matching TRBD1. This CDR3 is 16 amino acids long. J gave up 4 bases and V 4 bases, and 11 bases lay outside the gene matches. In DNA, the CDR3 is TGTGCCAGCAGTTACCGTAGGGGGCAGAATTCAGATACGCAGTATTTT. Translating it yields CASSYRRGQNSDTQYF.

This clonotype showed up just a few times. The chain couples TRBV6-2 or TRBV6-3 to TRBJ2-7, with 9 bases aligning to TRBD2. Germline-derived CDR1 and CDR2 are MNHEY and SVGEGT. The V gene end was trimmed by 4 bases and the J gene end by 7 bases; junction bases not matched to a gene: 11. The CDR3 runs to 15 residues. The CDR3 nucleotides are TGTGCCAGCAGTTCACCGGGACTAGCCCTCGCGGAGCAGTACTTC. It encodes CASSSPGLALAEQYF.

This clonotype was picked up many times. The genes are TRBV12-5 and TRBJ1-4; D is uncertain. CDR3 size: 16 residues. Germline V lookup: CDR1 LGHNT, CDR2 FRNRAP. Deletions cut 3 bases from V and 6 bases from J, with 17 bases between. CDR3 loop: CASGFCSGNPHEKLFF. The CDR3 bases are TGTGCTAGTGGTTTTTGTTCGGGGAATCCCCATGAAAAACTGTTTTTT.

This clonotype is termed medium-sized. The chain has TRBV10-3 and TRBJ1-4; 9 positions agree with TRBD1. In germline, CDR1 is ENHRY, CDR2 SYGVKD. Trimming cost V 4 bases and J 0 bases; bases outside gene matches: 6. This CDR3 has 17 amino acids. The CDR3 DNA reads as TGTGCCATCAGTGGGGGACAGGGTACAGCAACTAATGAAAAACTGTTTTTT. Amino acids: CAISGGQGTATNEKLFF.

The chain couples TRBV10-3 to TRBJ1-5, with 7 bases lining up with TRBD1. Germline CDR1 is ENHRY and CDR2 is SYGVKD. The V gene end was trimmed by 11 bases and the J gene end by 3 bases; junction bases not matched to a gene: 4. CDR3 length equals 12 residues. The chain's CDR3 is CAVGTDNQPQHF. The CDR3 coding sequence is TGTGCCGTAGGGACAGACAATCAGCCCCAGCATTTT.

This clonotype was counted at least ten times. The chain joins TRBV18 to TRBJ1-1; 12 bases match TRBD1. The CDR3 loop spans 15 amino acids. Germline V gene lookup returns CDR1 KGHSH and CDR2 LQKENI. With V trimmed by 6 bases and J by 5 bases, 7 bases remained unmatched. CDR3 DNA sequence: TGTGCCAGCTCCCTGGGGACAGGGGGCATGACTGAAGCTTTCTTT. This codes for CASSLGTGGMTEAFF.

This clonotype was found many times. The CDR3 DNA is TGTGCCAGCAGTTTAGGGAGGGGAAGAGAGACCCAGTACTTC. Residues: CASSLGRGRETQYF. This chain links TRBV27 with TRBJ2-5; 7 nucleotides align to TRBD2. The CDR3 contains 14 residues. V lost 2 bases and J lost 4; bases outside the gene matches: 4. Germline CDR1 reads MNHEY; CDR2 reads SMNVEV (reference sequence).

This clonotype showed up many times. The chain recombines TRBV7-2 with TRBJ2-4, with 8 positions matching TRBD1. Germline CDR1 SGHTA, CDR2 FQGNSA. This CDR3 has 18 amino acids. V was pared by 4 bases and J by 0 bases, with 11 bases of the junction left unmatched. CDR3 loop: CASSSPRDRFLAKNIQYF. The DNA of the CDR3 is TGTGCCAGCAGCTCTCCCCGGGACAGGTTCCTAGCCAAAAACATTCAGTACTTC.

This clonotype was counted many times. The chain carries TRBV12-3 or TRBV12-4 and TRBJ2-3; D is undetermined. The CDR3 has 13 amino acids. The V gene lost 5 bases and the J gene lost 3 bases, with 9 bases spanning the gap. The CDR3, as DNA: TGTGCCAGCAGTCTACTATCGACAGATACGCAGTATTTT. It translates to CASSLLSTDTQYF.